The clone carrying this T cell receptor (beta chain) has just one count. This entry comes from a study of CD8+CD57+ T cells in acquired aplastic anemia. Profiling that covered TCR beta VDJ and CDR3 relied on genomic DNA as its template. Each CDR3 protein gets one entry after TCRdb re-called the reads with MiXCR. The sample consists of about 210,000 distinct CDR3 sequences, roughly 57% of them appearing once. The germline CDR1 and CDR2 sequences are SEHNR and FQNEAQ (reference sequence). Trimming left V 1 base short and J 2 bases short, with 7 bases between. This CDR3 comprises 14 residues. The chain has TRBV7-9 and TRBJ2-3; D ambiguous. The material sequenced was sorted CD4+, CD8+, or CD8+CD57+ T cells (not recorded which) from PBMCs. This sequence was found in a human donor in good health. The CDR3: CASSLDKITDTQYF. Here the CDR3 DNA reads TGTGCCAGCAGCTTAGACAAGATCACAGATACGCAGTATTTT. Full variable domain (missing parts from reference TRBV7-9 and TRBJ2-3): DTGVSQNPRHKITKRGQNVTFRCDPISEHNRLYWYRQTLGQGPEFLTYFQNEAQLEKSRLLSDRFSAERPKGSFSTLEIQRTEQGDSAMYLCASSLDKITDTQYFGPGTRLTVL.